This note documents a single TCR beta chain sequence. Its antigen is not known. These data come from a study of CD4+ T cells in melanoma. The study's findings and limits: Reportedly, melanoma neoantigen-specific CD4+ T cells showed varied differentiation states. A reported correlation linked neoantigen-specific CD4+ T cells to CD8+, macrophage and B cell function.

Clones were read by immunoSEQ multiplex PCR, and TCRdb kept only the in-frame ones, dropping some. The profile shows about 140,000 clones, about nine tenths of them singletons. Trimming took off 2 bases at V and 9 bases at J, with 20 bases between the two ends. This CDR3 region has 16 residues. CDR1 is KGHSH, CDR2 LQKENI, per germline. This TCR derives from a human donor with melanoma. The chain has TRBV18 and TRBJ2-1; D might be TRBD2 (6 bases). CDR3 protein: CASSPRSRGGLGEQFF. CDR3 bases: TGTGCCAGCTCACCAAGGTCGCGGGGTGGACTGGGTGAGCAGTTCTTC.